This T cell receptor beta chain was sequenced in a study of blood T cells in healthy people across ages (dated by TCRdb to between 2014 and 2016). Regarding the study in general: Template switching captured roughly one uniquely barcoded TCR beta cDNA molecule per two T cells in model experiments. Age-related changes in TCR beta repertoire diversity were measured in the study by deep sequencing normalized with unique cDNA molecular identifiers. To avoid experimental bias, donors of different ages were distributed randomly across sequencing lanes. Two additional independent replicas of 1 million unique cDNA reads from the same blood draw were analyzed for two donors (one aged 18 to 30 and one aged 80 or older). The donors were divided into four age groups: young (average approximately 17 years), middle-aged (about 40), aged (approximately 59) and long-lived (82). Broad study findings and their caveats: The CMV infection status of donors was not known, potentially confounding age-related changes in expanded clonotypes. Estimates of total diversity based on one million sequenced T cells were considered lower bounds and underestimates. A strong correlation was found between observed TCR beta diversity and the percentage of naive T cells measured by flow cytometry. Bulk unsorted PBMC profiling prevented conclusive comparison of naive and antigen-experienced compartments. The long-lived group showed more naive CD4+ T cells, fewer expanded clones and increased TCR diversity than the aged group, suggesting age selection. Observed TCR beta diversity per million T cells fell roughly linearly with age, and a significant reduction was already apparent by age roughly 40.

Donors were 40 or so systemically healthy Caucasian individuals from Russia aged roughly 6 to 90 years. About 9.1 milliliters of peripheral blood were collected from each donor into EDTA-treated Vacutainer tubes. Ficoll-Paque density-gradient centrifugation was used to isolate PBMCs, with at least 7 million per sample. Trizol reagent was used to extract total RNA from the PBMCs, yielding at least 6 micrograms per sample. For every donor, an aliquot of PBMCs went through flow cytometry to measure the percentages of naive CD45RAhigh/CD27high T cells. Including cysteine and phenylalanine, the CDR3 has 13 amino acids. The entry retains the CDR3 DNA only, 39 bases that are in frame from base 1. Trimming removed 8 bases from V and 6 bases from J, leaving 16 bases between the germline ends. As encoded in the germline V gene, CDR1 is SGHVS while CDR2 is FNYEAQ. Notes on this clonotype: No antigen is known for it. Base-call qualities are not available, and no considerably larger clone is one nucleotide away.

Library prep was done by 5' RACE. The instrument was an Illumina HiSeq 2500. A second PCR of about 6 to 12 cycles was run with a J-beta primer mix and a sample-barcoded 5' primer. Each TCR beta cDNA molecule received a unique molecular identifier from a template-switch 5' adaptor carrying 12 random nucleotides. At least 3 million CDR3-containing paired-end reads were obtained from each sample. The Mint cDNA synthesis kit, primed by a TRBC-specific oligonucleotide, was used to synthesize first-strand cDNA from all RNA. After uracil-DNA glycosylase treatment, a first 18-cycle PCR used universal primers M1SS and BC2_uni_R on all cDNA. In the authors' own workflow: For normalization, 1 million high-quality reads were randomly selected from each sample, with every read carrying a distinct molecular identifier. Instead of being binned into consensus sequences, reads that shared molecular identifiers were thrown out. MiTCR, with a Q25 quality threshold and the strictest error-elimination algorithm, was used for CDR3 identification, clonotype clustering and error correction. Lower-bound total TCR beta diversity was estimated with a nonparametric unseen species model using Euler transformation. TCRdb passed the public sequencing reads through fastp at Q25 and MiXCR, retaining productive beta sequences. Each entry merges the rows of one CDR3 protein and shows their most common DNA and genes. The V and J calls, along with clone size, are taken from TCRdb and not from the paper's own processing. The sample table shows 1.2 million to 1.5 million distinct CDR3 sequences, and approximately 59% are seen once. The ten largest clones capture 5.5% to 8% of the sample.

The source of this sequence is a man between 18 and 29 years old in good health. The chain was built from TRBV7-6 and TRBJ1-2; TRBD1 might be the D gene, on 5 matching bases. Sequencing was carried out using blood. The CDR3 amino acid sequence is: CASGPSGGDGYTF. The DNA sequence reads TGTGCCAGCGGACCCTCGGGGGGTGATGGCTACACCTTC. The full variable domain, with segments outside the CDR3 supplied by the reference TRBV7-6 and TRBJ1-2 proteins, appears as GAGVSQSPRYKVTKRGQDVALRCDPISGHVSLYWYRQALGQGPEFLTYFNYEAQQDKSGLPNDRFSAERPEGSISTLTIQRTEQRDSAMYRCASGPSGGDGYTFGSGTRLTVV.